This TCR beta chain comes out of a study of shared T cell receptors in the human thymus (dated by TCRdb to 2020 to 2023). About the full investigation: The study examined how self-reactive, shared T-cell receptor alpha chains are generated in the human thymus.

The library was obtained by the immunoSEQ multiplex PCR assay. Drawn from immuneACCESS, this table holds only the in-frame rearrangements with V and J called that TCRdb kept. Clones are partly lost; checked studies trace under half to an unresolved V gene and leave the rest unexplained. The sample records 55,000 to 80,000 clones, 90% to 95% of which are singletons. The ten largest clones add up to roughly 0.033% of the sample. This clone was seen only once. It lacks a known antigen. The record has no base qualities; no much larger clone is one base away. Trimming removed 1 base from V and 5 bases from J, leaving 14 bases between the germline ends. Reading from cysteine to phenylalanine, the CDR3 counts 16 amino acids. The entry retains the CDR3 DNA only, 48 bases that are in frame from base 1. Via the germline V gene (reference sequence), CDR1 is SEHNR and CDR2 FQNEAQ.

The chain couples TRBV7-9 to TRBJ1-4; no D segment can be confidently identified. This TCR came from a human donor. Sequencing used thymocytes. The nucleotide sequence is given as TGTGCCAGCAGCTTAGATGAAGACTCGGCAAATGAAAAACTGTTTTTT. Its protein product is CASSLDEDSANEKLFF.